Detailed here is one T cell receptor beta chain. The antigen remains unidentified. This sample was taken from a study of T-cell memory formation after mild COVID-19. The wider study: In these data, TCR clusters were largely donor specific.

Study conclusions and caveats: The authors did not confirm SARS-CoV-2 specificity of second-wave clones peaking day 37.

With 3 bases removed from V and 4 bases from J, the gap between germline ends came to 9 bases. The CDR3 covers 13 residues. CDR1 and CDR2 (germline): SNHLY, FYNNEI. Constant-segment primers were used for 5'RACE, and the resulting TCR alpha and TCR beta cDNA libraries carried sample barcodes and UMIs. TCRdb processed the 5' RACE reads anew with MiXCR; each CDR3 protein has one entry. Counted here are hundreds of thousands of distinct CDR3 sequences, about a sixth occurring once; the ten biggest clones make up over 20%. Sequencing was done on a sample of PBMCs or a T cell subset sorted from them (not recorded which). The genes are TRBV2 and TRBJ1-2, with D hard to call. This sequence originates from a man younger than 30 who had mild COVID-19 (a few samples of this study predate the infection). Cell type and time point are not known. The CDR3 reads CASSDPYSYGYTF. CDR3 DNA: TGTGCCAGCAGTGACCCCTACAGCTATGGCTACACCTTC.